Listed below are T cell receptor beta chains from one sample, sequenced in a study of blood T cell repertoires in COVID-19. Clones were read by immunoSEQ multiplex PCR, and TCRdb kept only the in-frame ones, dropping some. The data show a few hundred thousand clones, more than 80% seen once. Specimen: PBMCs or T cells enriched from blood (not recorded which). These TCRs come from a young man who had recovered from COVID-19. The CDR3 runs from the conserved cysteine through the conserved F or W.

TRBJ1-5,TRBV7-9,CASSSLSQPQHF
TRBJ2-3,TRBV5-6,CASSSLADSTDTQYF
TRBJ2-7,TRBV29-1,CSVLVSYEQYF
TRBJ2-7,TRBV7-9,CASSLVGLAGNYEQYF
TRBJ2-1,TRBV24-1,CATSDRLAGGYEQFF
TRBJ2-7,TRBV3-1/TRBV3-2,CASSPHSGNEQYF
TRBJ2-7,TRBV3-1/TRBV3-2,CASSELQGARPYEQYF
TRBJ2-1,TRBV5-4,CASSNGAESSYNEQFF
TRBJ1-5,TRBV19,CASSLLGQGLNQPQHF
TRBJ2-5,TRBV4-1,CASSQTGTSGNLWETQYF
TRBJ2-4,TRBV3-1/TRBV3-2,CASSDGQGINIQYF
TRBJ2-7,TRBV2,CASTARTAKGAGQYF
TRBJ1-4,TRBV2,CASSYKDRGEKLFF
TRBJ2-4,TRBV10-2,CASRGGQGLQNIQYF
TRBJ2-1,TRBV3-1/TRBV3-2,CASSRGLAGNNEQFF
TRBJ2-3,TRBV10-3,CAISGTSTDTQYF